These 15 T cell receptor beta chains originate from one sample sequenced in a study of spatial heterogeneity in lung cancer. Points from the study as a whole: Tracking of tumor mutation counts was seen in expanded intratumoral alpha and beta TCR counts.

Antigens of these TCRs are unknown. MiXCR was run by TCRdb on the 5' RACE reads, yielding one entry per CDR3 protein. The table records approximately 5,000 distinct CDR3 sequences, 5.5% to 9% of them present only once. Time point defined: sample taken at primary tumor resection. The source material was lung tumor tissue, sampled at surgery. These receptors came from a male donor with early-stage non-small cell lung cancer.

Ten or more counts support this clonotype. The gene calls are TRBV14 and TRBJ2-1, with TRBD2 as a possible D gene (6 bases). V was clipped by 4 bases and J by 7 bases, with 17 bases between them. The CDR3 has 15 amino acids. Germline CDR1 and CDR2: SGHDN and FVKESK. CDR3 sequence reads: CASSPSGGGGNEQFF. In DNA form, the CDR3 reads TGTGCCAGCAGCCCCTCTGGGGGAGGTGGAAATGAGCAGTTCTTC.

This clonotype came up a few times. V gene TRBV7-2 combines with J gene TRBJ2-5; unclear D gene. CDR3 length: 13 residues. CDR1 is SGHTA, CDR2 FQGNSA, per germline. The V end lost 2 bases, the J end lost 2 bases, and 6 bases lay between the germline ends. CDR3 DNA sequence: TGTGCCAGCAGCTTAATCATACAAGAGACCCAGTACTTC. It is translated as CASSLIIQETQYF. Full variable domain (remainder filled in from reference TRBV7-2 and TRBJ2-5): GAGVSQSPSNKVTEKGKDVELRCDPISGHTALYWYRQSLGQGLEFLIYFQGNSAPDKSGLPSDRFSAERTGGSVSTLTIQRTQQEDSAVYLCASSLIIQETQYFGPGTRLLVL.

In its sample, this clonotype is medium-sized. This chain links TRBV7-2 with TRBJ2-7; D may correspond to TRBD1 or TRBD2 (5 bases each). Trimming shortened V by 5 bases and J by 5 bases, and 19 bases separated the two germline ends. CDR1 SGHTA and CDR2 FQGNSA come from the germline V gene. The CDR3 is 15 residues long. The CDR3 here is CASSPGPRTWDEQYF. CDR3 bases: TGTGCCAGCAGCCCGGGACCGCGGACGTGGGACGAGCAGTACTTC.

This clonotype has at least ten counts. The gene calls are TRBV24-1 and TRBJ2-3; 7 bases are a match to TRBD1. The length of the CDR3 is 17 residues. The ends lost 4 bases at V and 0 bases at J; junction bases unmatched: 9. Germline V gene lookup returns CDR1 KGHDR and CDR2 SFDVKD. In DNA form, the CDR3 reads TGTGCCACCAGTGACACCGGGACAGCCTCTAGCACAGATACGCAGTATTTT. Its translation: CATSDTGTASSTDTQYF.

This chain joins TRBV20-1 and TRBJ2-6, with D possibly matching TRBD2 (5 bases). In germline, CDR1 is DFQATT, CDR2 SNEGSKA (reference sequence). The CDR3 sequence is 16 residues long. V shed 5 bases and J shed 4 bases, with 18 bases lying between them. The CDR3 nucleotides read TGCAGTGCTCTTGGACTCAGGACCTCCGGGGCCAACGTCCTGACTTTC. Amino acid sequence: CSALGLRTSGANVLTF.

This clonotype has only a few counts. This rearrangement joins TRBV29-1 to TRBJ1-2; D is uncertain. Trimming removed 4 bases at V and 3 bases at J, with 12 bases between. Germline V gene data show CDR1 as SQVTM and CDR2 as ANQGSEA. The length of the CDR3 is 13 residues. The CDR3 nucleotides read TGCAGCGTTGGGGCTAACCGGGACTATGGCTACACCTTC. As protein: CSVGANRDYGYTF.

This clonotype is labeled medium-sized. The DNA for the CDR3 is TGTGCCAGCAGTTTATGGGACAGGGCATCGCCCCTCCACTTT. This sequence encodes CASSLWDRASPLHF. V gene TRBV28 combines with J gene TRBJ1-6, with 8 positions matching TRBD1. Germline CDR1 and CDR2: MDHEN and SYDVKM. V dropped 0 bases and J dropped 13; count of bases not matched to a gene: 5. CDR3 length equals 14 residues.

This clonotype qualifies as medium-sized. The chain recombines TRBV5-1 with TRBJ2-3; 9 bases agree with TRBD1. CDR1 is SGHRS, CDR2 YFSETQ, per germline. V gave up 7 bases and J gave up 5 bases; unmatched junction bases: 11. The CDR3 is 15 amino acids. The CDR3 spells CASVMGQGTGDTQYF. The CDR3 region has the DNA TGCGCCAGCGTGATGGGACAGGGAACAGGAGATACGCAGTATTTT.

The chain couples TRBV20-1 to TRBJ2-5, with TRBD1 as a possible D gene (5 bases). The CDR3 is 12 residues long. The ends were cut back, 3 bases at V and 3 bases at J, with 8 bases in the middle. From germline, CDR1 is DFQATT and CDR2 SNEGSKA (reference sequence). CDR3 DNA: TGCAGTGCTAGTGCAGGGAAAGAGACCCAGTACTTC. Protein sequence: CSASAGKETQYF.

The J gene is TRBJ1-1, the V gene TRBV12-3 or TRBV12-4; D is uncertain. V was clipped by 1 base and J by 1 base, with 4 bases between them. This CDR3 spans 13 amino acids. Written as DNA, the CDR3 is TGTGCCAGCAGTTTAGGGCCGAACACTGAAGCTTTCTTT. It specifies CASSLGPNTEAFF.

Many counts were recorded for this clonotype. This CDR3 is CASSLSGTSYYNEQFF. The CDR3 DNA reads as TGTGCCAGCAGCTTATCTGGGACTAGCTACTACAATGAGCAGTTCTTC. The chain has TRBV7-6 and TRBJ2-1, with 9 bases lining up with TRBD2. CDR3 length: 16 residues. CDR1 and CDR2 (germline): SGHVS, FNYEAQ. The junction had 5 bases not matched to a gene; V was cut back by 2 bases and J by 3 bases.

This sequence joins TRBV15 and TRBJ2-3; 7 bases match TRBD2. The CDR3 spans 15 residues. CDR1 is LNHNV and CDR2 is YYDKDF in the germline V gene (reference sequence). Trimming at V came to 0 bases and at J to 2 bases, leaving 2 bases not matched to a gene. The CDR3 region is CATSRDGGYTDTQYF. The DNA for the CDR3 is TGTGCCACCAGCAGAGACGGGGGGTACACAGATACGCAGTATTTT.

This clonotype is deemed medium-sized (0.01 to 0.1%). The rearrangement joins TRBV2 to TRBJ2-7; TRBD2 agrees at 7 bases. The CDR3 totals 15 residues. Germline V gene sequence: CDR1 SNHLY, CDR2 FYNNEI. With 4 bases clipped from V and 0 bases from J, the junction kept 6 bases outside the gene matches. This CDR3 is CASSAWTRGSYEQYF. In nucleotides, the CDR3 is TGTGCCAGCAGTGCTTGGACTAGGGGCTCCTACGAGCAGTACTTC.

This clonotype was seen many times. This chain joins TRBV28 and TRBJ2-7; D gene unclear. This CDR3 is 14 amino acids long. V was shortened by 3 bases and J by 2 bases, with 11 bases between the two germline ends. From germline, CDR1 is MDHEN and CDR2 SYDVKM. The DNA of the CDR3 is TGTGCCAGCAGTTTGGGTCAATCACCCTACGAGCAGTACTTC. Translating it yields CASSLGQSPYEQYF.

This clonotype was counted only a few times. The rearrangement joins TRBV9 to TRBJ2-5; no definite D call. This CDR3 has 13 amino acids. Trimming removed 4 bases at V and 3 bases at J, with 10 bases between. Germline V lookup: CDR1 SGDLS, CDR2 YYNGEE. CDR3 coding DNA: TGTGCCAGCAGCCACGGATGGGAAGAGACCCAGTACTTC. Translation gives CASSHGWEETQYF.